This entry lists 24 T cell receptor beta chains sequenced from one sample in a study of T cells in Graves' hyperthyroidism and ophthalmopathy. Researchers amplified the TCR beta CDR3 regions from RNA transcripts. HTBI primers were used for first-round RT-PCR of the TCR CDR3. TCRdb fed the multiplex PCR reads into MiXCR, producing one record per CDR3 protein. The table includes under 700,000 distinct CDR3 sequences, 16% detected once. Sequencing was done on a sample of blood. Receptors were obtained from a woman aged 18 to 35 with Graves' hyperthyroidism.

This clonotype was found a few times. The chain couples TRBV7-3 to TRBJ2-1; D call uncertain. CDR3 length: 14 residues. Trimming took off 1 base at V and 6 bases at J, with 10 bases between the two ends. The germline gives CDR1 SGHTA, CDR2 FQGTGA. CDR3 protein: CASSLNSLTNEQFF. Here the CDR3 DNA reads TGTGCCAGCAGCTTAAACAGCCTTACCAATGAGCAGTTCTTC.

This clonotype appeared many times. The V gene is TRBV19, the J gene TRBJ2-7; D may be TRBD1 or TRBD2 (5 bases each). This CDR3 contains 15 residues. Trimming stripped 3 bases from V and 2 bases from J, with 14 bases between. CDR1 is LNHDA, CDR2 SQIVND, per germline (reference sequence). CDR3 in DNA: TGTGCCAGTAGTATGACCGGGGACCCGACCTACGAGCAGTACTTC. This sequence encodes CASSMTGDPTYEQYF.

This clonotype occurred many times. J is TRBJ2-5 and V is TRBV28, with 8 bases aligning to TRBD1. Looked up from germline, CDR1 is MDHEN and CDR2 is SYDVKM. The CDR3 has 16 amino acids. The J segment lost 0 bases and the V segment lost 3 bases, leaving 6 bases of the junction unmatched. The CDR3 loop reads CASSFPLQGDQETQYF. The CDR3 region has the DNA TGTGCCAGCAGTTTCCCTTTACAGGGGGACCAAGAGACCCAGTACTTC.

The chain is built from TRBV6-1 and TRBJ2-5; D is perhaps TRBD1 or TRBD2 (5 bases each). Per germline, CDR1 MNHNS and CDR2 SASEGT. This CDR3 spans 13 amino acids. V lost 7 bases to trimming and J lost 10 bases, with 19 bases between them. The CDR3 region is CASTTVGAVVQYF. DNA for the CDR3: TGTGCCAGCACCACCGTCGGGGCCGTCGTCCAGTACTTC.

The chain joins TRBV18 to TRBJ2-7; the D gene is possibly TRBD1 (5 bases). The V gene's germline CDR1 is KGHSH and CDR2 LQKENI. The length of the CDR3 is 13 residues. Trimming pared 6 bases from V and 3 bases from J, leaving 12 bases between. The CDR3 here is CASSRGRVYEQYF. CDR3 nucleotides: TGTGCCAGCTCGAGAGGCAGGGTCTACGAGCAGTACTTC. Complete variable domain (other parts from reference TRBV18 and TRBJ2-7): NAGVMQNPRHLVRRRGQEARLRCSPMKGHSHVYWYRQLPEEGLKFMVYLQKENIIDESGMPKERFSAEFPKEGPSILRIQQVVRGDSAAYFCASSRGRVYEQYFGPGTRLTVT.

Remarks on this clonotype: A much larger clone differs by one base, so this may be a read error. V usage is TRBV2 and J usage is TRBJ1-2; a weak D match, TRBD1 (6 bases). V lost 8 bases and J lost 7, with 20 bases in between. CDR1 and CDR2 from the germline V gene are SNHLY and FYNNEI. The CDR3 length is 14 residues. This chain's CDR3 is CASAEQGNGCGYTF. The CDR3 DNA reads TGTGCCAGCGCAGAACAGGGTAACGGCTGTGGCTACACCTTC.

The table lists this clonotype with many counts. The chain joins TRBV28 to TRBJ1-1; maybe TRBD1 (6 bases). The CDR3 covers 13 residues. Trimming took 6 bases from V and 3 from J, leaving 11 bases between them. Germline CDR1 and CDR2: MDHEN and SYDVKM. The CDR3: CASSMDSYTEAFF. The CDR3, as DNA: TGTGCCAGCAGCATGGACAGCTACACTGAAGCTTTCTTT.

This clonotype was observed many times. V and J are TRBV20-1 and TRBJ1-5; possibly TRBD1 for D (6 bases). CDR3 length: 15 amino acids. Germline CDR1 reads DFQATT; CDR2 reads SNEGSKA (reference sequence). Trimming removed 5 bases from V and 1 base from J, with 15 bases in between. CDR3 amino acids: CSALYRAGSNQPQHF. The CDR3 nucleotides read TGCAGTGCTCTCTACAGGGCGGGGAGCAATCAGCCCCAGCATTTT.

The chain links TRBV5-4 to TRBJ2-3, with D perhaps matching TRBD2 (6 bases). The V gene's germline CDR1 is SGHNT and CDR2 YYREEE (reference sequence). The ends were cut back, 4 bases at V and 3 bases at J, with 18 bases in the middle. This CDR3 spans 16 amino acids. Here the CDR3 DNA reads TGTGCCAGCAGCCCGGGGGTTTCCAGATTGACAGATACGCAGTATTTT. It specifies CASSPGVSRLTDTQYF.

This clonotype turned up a few times. The rearrangement links TRBV19 to TRBJ2-1; weak D call: TRBD2 (6 bases). V shed 5 bases and J shed 3 bases, with 14 bases lying between them. Germline V lookup: CDR1 LNHDA, CDR2 SQIVND (reference sequence). The length of the CDR3 is 15 residues. CDR3 bases: TGTGCCAGTAGTCTCAGAGGGAGGAGCTACAATGAGCAGTTCTTC. As protein: CASSLRGRSYNEQFF.

This clonotype has at least ten counts. This chain connects TRBV10-1 to TRBJ2-7; 7 bases fit TRBD1. From germline, CDR1 is WNHNN and CDR2 SYGVQD (reference sequence). Trimming cost V 5 bases and J 4 bases; bases outside gene matches: 5. The CDR3 has 13 amino acids. CDR3 residues: CASSPNRGYEQYF. In nucleotides, the CDR3 is TGCGCCAGCAGTCCTAACAGGGGATACGAGCAGTACTTC.

This clonotype has only a few counts. This chain links TRBV3-1 with TRBJ2-2, with no clear D. The CDR3 consists of 14 residues. Germline loops: CDR1 LGHDT, CDR2 YNNKEL (reference sequence). V dropped 0 bases and J dropped 5 bases, with 7 bases sitting between them. The CDR3 DNA sequence: TGTGCCAGCAGCCAAGAATCCCCGACCGGGGAGCTGTTTTTT. Residues: CASSQESPTGELFF.

This clonotype appeared many times. The chain links TRBV12-3 or TRBV12-4 to TRBJ2-4; 9 bases align to TRBD1. J lost 2 bases, V lost 6 bases, and 17 bases had no gene match. This CDR3 contains 19 residues. This CDR3 is CASSLPGQGLGFTKNIQYF. The CDR3 DNA follows: TGTGCCAGCAGCTTACCGGGACAGGGTTTGGGGTTTACCAAAAACATTCAGTACTTC.

This clonotype was detected only a few times. The chain is built from TRBV12-3 or TRBV12-4 and TRBJ2-2, with TRBD1 matching 8 bases. V lost 5 bases, J lost 3 bases, and 5 bases stayed unmatched. The CDR3 spans 15 residues. CDR3: CASSPDRADTGELFF. CDR3 nucleotides: TGTGCCAGCAGTCCGGACAGGGCGGACACCGGGGAGCTGTTTTTT.

This clonotype has a count of ten or more. The V gene is TRBV30, the J gene TRBJ1-2; D ambiguous. From germline, CDR1 is GTSNPN and CDR2 SVGIG (reference sequence). V gave up 4 bases and J gave up 1 base, with 7 bases separating them. This CDR3 comprises 12 residues. The CDR3 DNA sequence: TGTGCCTGGATAGGGTTTAACTATGGCTACACCTTC. Encoded protein: CAWIGFNYGYTF.

This clonotype has ten or more counts. The DNA for the CDR3 is TGTGCCAGCAGCTTAGAAGCGGGAGTAAGTGCCGAGCAGTACTTC. This codes for CASSLEAGVSAEQYF. The chain links TRBV11-2 to TRBJ2-7; 8 positions agree with TRBD2. The CDR3 length is 15 residues. The V gene end was trimmed by 0 bases and the J gene end by 6 bases; junction bases not matched to a gene: 7. From germline, CDR1 is SGHAT and CDR2 FQNNGV.

This chain uses TRBV24-1 with TRBJ2-1; 7 nucleotides align to TRBD2. CDR1 and CDR2 from the germline V gene are KGHDR and SFDVKD. There are 15 residues in the CDR3. The ends lost 4 bases at V and 0 bases at J; junction bases unmatched: 2. CDR3 nucleotide sequence: TGTGCCACCAGTGACCGCGGGGGCTCCTACAATGAGCAGTTCTTC. Encoded protein: CATSDRGGSYNEQFF.

This clonotype was seen a handful of times. The chain joins TRBV28 to TRBJ1-4, with D hard to call. V shed 3 bases and J shed 7 bases, with 15 bases lying between them. CDR1 and CDR2 (germline): MDHEN, SYDVKM. The CDR3 extends over 15 amino acids. CDR3 coding DNA: TGTGCCAGCAGTTTGGCCCCCCTTTTGGGTGAAAAACTGTTTTTT. Its translation: CASSLAPLLGEKLFF.

This clonotype appeared many times. The V call is TRBV4-1, the J call TRBJ2-7; 10 bases line up with TRBD2. The CDR3 length is 15 residues. The V gene's germline CDR1 is MGHRA and CDR2 YSYEKL. With 0 bases clipped from V and 2 bases from J, the junction kept 1 base outside the gene matches. The CDR3 loop reads CASSQESGGAYEQYF. CDR3 in DNA: TGCGCCAGCAGCCAAGAGAGCGGGGGGGCCTACGAGCAGTACTTC.

This clonotype was counted many times. The genes are TRBV2 and TRBJ1-2; 8 nucleotides align to TRBD1. This CDR3 is built from 13 residues. Germline assignment: CDR1 SNHLY and CDR2 FYNNEI. V lost 7 bases and J lost 8; bases outside the gene matches: 9. The CDR3 spells CASNSGQGSGYTF. The CDR3 DNA reads as TGTGCCAGCAATTCTGGACAGGGCAGCGGCTACACCTTC.

With regard to this clonotype: A much larger clonotype is one base distant, so this may be a read error. This rearrangement joins TRBV3-1 to TRBJ1-1; the match to TRBD1 covers 9 bases. The length of the CDR3 is 14 residues. Germline loops: CDR1 LGHDT, CDR2 YNNKEL (reference sequence). This CDR3 is CACSRRQGDTEAFF. The CDR3 DNA reads TGTGCCTGCAGCAGACGACAGGGGGACACTGAAGCTTTCTTT.

This clonotype came up many times. The rearrangement links TRBV5-1 to TRBJ1-2; D ambiguous. V lost 2 bases and J lost 0, with 14 bases in between. The V gene's germline CDR1 is SGHRS and CDR2 YFSETQ. The CDR3 is made up of 16 amino acids. The CDR3 here is CASSFDSNAANYGYTF. The CDR3 DNA sequence: TGCGCCAGCAGCTTTGACTCAAACGCTGCTAACTATGGCTACACCTTC.

There are many counts of this clonotype. The rearrangement uses TRBV11-3 and TRBJ1-1; D not certain. This CDR3 has 12 amino acids. V lost 5 bases, J lost 10 bases, and 14 bases lay in between. Germline V gene sequence: CDR1 SGHNT, CDR2 YENEEA. The CDR3 is CASSGLGRIAFF. In DNA, the CDR3 is TGTGCCAGCAGCGGATTGGGCAGGATAGCTTTCTTT.

This clonotype was seen only a few times. The chain carries TRBV6-1 and TRBJ1-2, with D maybe TRBD1 (5 bases). This CDR3 contains 14 residues. Germline CDR1 and CDR2: MNHNS and SASEGT. V was trimmed by 6 bases and J by 1 base, leaving 12 bases between them. The CDR3 coding sequence is TGTGCCAGCAGGCTGGCAGGGTTTAACTATGGCTACACCTTC. The encoded protein is CASRLAGFNYGYTF.